These 31 T cell receptor beta chains originate from one sample sequenced in a study of blood T cells in healthy people across ages. A second PCR, run for roughly 7 to 12 cycles, used a sample-barcoded 5' primer plus a J-beta primer mix. TCRdb called the 5' RACE reads again in MiXCR, with one record for every CDR3 protein. Here the sample spans some 1 million distinct CDR3 sequences, more than 40% being singletons. Sequenced sample: blood. The receptors derive from a woman aged 55-75 years in good health.

The chain's CDR3 is CAISEPDSKNIQYF. The CDR3 nucleotides are TGTGCCATCAGTGAGCCAGACAGCAAAAACATTCAGTACTTC. The V gene is TRBV10-3, the J gene TRBJ2-4; tentatively, D is TRBD1 (5 bases). The CDR3 contains 14 residues. Germline assignment: CDR1 ENHRY and CDR2 SYGVKD. Trimming took off 2 bases at V and 3 bases at J, with 8 bases between the two ends.

The rearrangement uses TRBV9 and TRBJ2-7; D unresolved. This CDR3 comprises 15 residues. V lost 0 bases, J lost 3 bases, and 13 bases lay in between. Germline values: CDR1 SGDLS, CDR2 YYNGEE. The CDR3 bases are TGTGCCAGCAGCGTAGCTGCCTCGAACCTCTACGAGCAGTACTTC. Its translation is CASSVAASNLYEQYF.

The V gene is TRBV7-3, the J gene TRBJ1-1; D gene ambiguous. V lost 4 bases and J lost 0, with 18 bases in between. Germline CDR1 reads SGHTA; CDR2 reads FQGTGA. The CDR3 sequence is 17 residues long. CDR3 sequence: CASSSYPAGSVNTEAFF. DNA for the CDR3: TGTGCCAGCAGCTCCTATCCGGCAGGTTCGGTGAACACTGAAGCTTTCTTT.

This clonotype was detected a few times. This sequence joins TRBV27 and TRBJ2-1; weak D call: TRBD1 (6 bases). The CDR3 is 14 residues long. Between the trimmed V and J ends, which lost 4 bases and 4 bases, there was a span of 11 bases. Germline CDR1 and CDR2: MNHEY and SMNVEV (reference sequence). The DNA of the CDR3 is TGTGCCAGCAGTTCGGAACAGGGTTACAATGAGCAGTTCTTC. Amino acid sequence: CASSSEQGYNEQFF.

The chain joins TRBV6-1 to TRBJ1-2; D gene uncertain. This CDR3 contains 13 residues. With 4 bases removed from V and 8 bases from J, the gap between germline ends came to 14 bases. Per the germline V gene, CDR1 is MNHNS and CDR2 is SASEGT. The chain's CDR3 is CASSVEGRRGYTF. The CDR3 DNA sequence: TGTGCCAGCAGTGTGGAGGGAAGGCGGGGCTACACCTTC.

The chain joins TRBV2 to TRBJ2-2, with D perhaps matching TRBD2 (5 bases). The V gene lost 6 bases and the J gene lost 1 base, with 9 bases spanning the gap. Germline V gene lookup returns CDR1 SNHLY and CDR2 FYNNEI. The CDR3 totals 14 residues. The CDR3 DNA is TGTGCCAGCAGCCCCGGGAAGAACACCGGGGAGCTGTTTTTT. Amino acids: CASSPGKNTGELFF.

This chain links TRBV28 with TRBJ2-1, with 11 bases fitting TRBD1. J lost 5 bases, V lost 1 base, and 10 bases had no gene match. This CDR3 spans 18 amino acids. CDR1 MDHEN and CDR2 SYDVKM come from the germline V gene. The CDR3 bases are TGTGCCAGCAGTTTATTGGGAAGGGGGACAGGGGGTAACAATGAGCAGTTCTTC. Its protein product is CASSLLGRGTGGNNEQFF. The full variable domain, its missing parts supplied by reference TRBV28 and TRBJ2-1, is DVKVTQSSRYLVKRTGEKVFLECVQDMDHENMFWYRQDPGLGLRLIYFSYDVKMKEKGDIPEGYSVSREKKERFSLILESASTNQTSMYLCASSLLGRGTGGNNEQFFGPGTRLTVL.

This clonotype was observed a few times. The chain carries TRBV27 and TRBJ2-7, with D possibly TRBD1 on 8 matching bases. CDR1 and CDR2 from the germline V gene are MNHEY and SMNVEV (reference sequence). Trimming took off 3 bases at V and 5 bases at J, with 14 bases between the two ends. This CDR3 has 14 amino acids. The CDR3 protein is CASSLRQGRDEQYF. The DNA for the CDR3 is TGTGCCAGCAGTTTGAGACAGGGGAGGGACGAGCAGTACTTC.

The sample holds a few counts of this clonotype. This sequence joins TRBV7-2 and TRBJ1-1; D not certain. The CDR3 loop spans 14 amino acids. The V end lost 1 base, the J end lost 4 bases, and 10 bases lay between the germline ends. Per the germline V gene, CDR1 is SGHTA and CDR2 is FQGNSA. CDR3 bases: TGTGCCAGCAGCTTAGGTGCGGGTGCCACTGAAGCTTTCTTT. Its translation is CASSLGAGATEAFF.

This clonotype occurred a few times. The chain joins TRBV5-1 to TRBJ2-7; 14 bases are shared with TRBD2. Trimming at V came to 4 bases and at J to 5 bases, leaving 5 bases not matched to a gene. The CDR3 sequence is 15 residues long. From germline, CDR1 is SGHRS and CDR2 YFSETQ. This chain's CDR3 is CASSRGTSGSDEQYF. CDR3 in DNA: TGCGCCAGCAGCCGTGGGACTAGCGGGAGCGACGAGCAGTACTTC.

As for this clonotype: Germline and junction disagree at one end, which may indicate a read error. This chain joins TRBV5-6 and TRBJ2-7; 7 nucleotides line up with TRBD1. This CDR3 is built from 15 residues. Per the germline V gene, CDR1 is SGHDT and CDR2 is YYEEEE. The CDR3 DNA is TGTGTCAGCAGCTTGGTAGGGGGCGTGAGTGAAGAGCAGTACTTC. Protein product: CVSSLVGGVSEEQYF.

This clonotype has just a few counts. V is TRBV3-1 and J is TRBJ2-4, with a weak D call TRBD1 (6 bases). Germline loops: CDR1 LGHDT, CDR2 YNNKEL (reference sequence). The CDR3 totals 14 residues. V shed 1 base and J shed 6 bases, with 10 bases lying between them. The CDR3 is CASSQAQQGNIQYF. In nucleotides, the CDR3 is TGTGCCAGCAGCCAAGCCCAACAGGGAAACATTCAGTACTTC.

This clonotype was counted a few times. The gene calls are TRBV14 and TRBJ2-7, with D uncertain. Germline V CDR1 and CDR2: SGHDN, FVKESK. V was pared by 3 bases and J by 0 bases, with 15 bases between. The CDR3 has 16 amino acids. DNA for the CDR3: TGTGCCAGCAGCCATTCGCGGTCCAAGAGCTCCTACGAGCAGTACTTC. Residues: CASSHSRSKSSYEQYF.

This clonotype has more than one count but fewer than ten. The chain employs TRBV28 and TRBJ2-5, with a possible D match to TRBD1 (6 bases). The CDR3 has 11 amino acids. CDR1 and CDR2 from the germline V gene are MDHEN and SYDVKM. The ends were cut back, 6 bases at V and 11 bases at J, with 13 bases in the middle. The CDR3 DNA is TGTGCCAGCAGGGGCCCAGGGGAGCAGTACTTC. Its protein product is CASRGPGEQYF.

There are a few counts of this clonotype. The V and J genes are TRBV5-6 and TRBJ2-5, with 9 bases that match TRBD2. CDR3 length equals 13 residues. CDR1 and CDR2 (germline): SGHDT, YYEEEE. J lost 3 bases, V lost 4 bases, and 1 base had no gene match. CDR3 nucleotides: TGTGCCAGCAGCCGACTAGCGGAAGAGACCCAGTACTTC. Translation: CASSRLAEETQYF.

The J gene is TRBJ1-2, the V gene TRBV6-2 or TRBV6-3; a weak D match, TRBD1 (5 bases). Trimming took 6 bases from V and 0 from J, leaving 11 bases between them. This CDR3 is built from 14 residues. Germline CDR1 reads MNHEY; CDR2 reads SVGEGT. Written as DNA, the CDR3 is TGTGCCAGCAGCCGTCGGGGGTCTAACTATGGCTACACCTTC. Translation gives CASSRRGSNYGYTF.

This clonotype was counted between two and nine times. This sequence joins TRBV7-2 and TRBJ2-7, with D perhaps TRBD1 (6 bases). The CDR3 loop spans 15 amino acids. Germline assignment: CDR1 SGHTA and CDR2 FQGNSA. The V and J ends lost 4 bases and 3 bases respectively, with 16 bases between them. In DNA, the CDR3 is TGTGCCAGCAGCTCCGGGGTTGGGGGCTTCTACGAGCAGTACTTC. This codes for CASSSGVGGFYEQYF. Full variable domain (remainder filled in from reference TRBV7-2 and TRBJ2-7): GAGVSQSPSNKVTEKGKDVELRCDPISGHTALYWYRQSLGQGLEFLIYFQGNSAPDKSGLPSDRFSAERTGGSVSTLTIQRTQQEDSAVYLCASSSGVGGFYEQYFGPGTRLTVT.

V is TRBV29-1 and J is TRBJ2-1; 11 positions agree with TRBD2. The CDR3 consists of 13 residues. Germline assignment: CDR1 SQVTM and CDR2 ANQGSEA. This CDR3 is CTGTSGSYNEQFF. In nucleotides, the CDR3 is TGCACCGGTACTAGCGGGAGTTACAATGAGCAGTTCTTC.

The rearrangement links TRBV20-1 to TRBJ2-3; 10 nucleotides agree with TRBD1. From germline, CDR1 is DFQATT and CDR2 SNEGSKA (reference sequence). CDR3 size: 14 residues. V was clipped by 3 bases and J by 5 bases; unmatched bases: 5. The CDR3 nucleotides are TGCAGTGCTAGGCGACAGGGGGCCGGAGATACGCAGTATTTT. This gives the protein CSARRQGAGDTQYF.

This rearrangement joins TRBV2 to TRBJ2-4; D is unclear. Germline CDR1 is SNHLY and CDR2 is FYNNEI. The CDR3 runs 16 residues. Trimming cost V 3 bases and J 0 bases, with 12 bases left between them. CDR3 nucleotides: TGTGCCAGCAGTGAGGAGACGGCCTTAGCCAAAAACATTCAGTACTTC. Amino acid sequence: CASSEETALAKNIQYF.

Only a few counts were recorded for this clonotype. V is TRBV7-9 and J is TRBJ2-1, with D possibly matching TRBD2 (7 bases). Germline CDR1 is SEHNR and CDR2 is FQNEAQ (reference sequence). The V gene lost 1 base and the J gene lost 2 bases, with 12 bases spanning the gap. This CDR3 contains 16 residues. CDR3 in DNA: TGTGCCAGCAGCTTAGGGGGGGGCCCAACCTACAATGAGCAGTTCTTC. Translating gives CASSLGGGPTYNEQFF.

Points on this clonotype: This may be a read error: a much more frequent sequence differs by one nucleotide. The rearrangement joins TRBV12-3 or TRBV12-4 to TRBJ2-1, with D hard to call. This CDR3 spans 16 amino acids. The CDR3 region has the DNA TGTACCAGCACCACTGGAAGCTTGAGCTCCTACAATGAGCAGTTCTTC. It codes for CTSTTGSLSSYNEQFF.

The chain is built from TRBV7-2 and TRBJ2-5; 9 bases agree with TRBD1. The V gene end was trimmed by 0 bases and the J gene end by 1 base; junction bases not matched to a gene: 6. In germline, CDR1 is SGHTA, CDR2 FQGNSA. There are 17 residues in the CDR3. The CDR3 coding sequence is TGTGCCAGCAGCTTAGCCGGGACAGGGCTGACCCAAGAGACCCAGTACTTC. This gives the protein CASSLAGTGLTQETQYF.

This clonotype came up once. V is TRBV12-3 or TRBV12-4 and J is TRBJ1-4; D gene unclear. Trimming cost V 3 bases and J 4 bases, with 9 bases left between them. The CDR3 extends over 14 amino acids. CDR3 in DNA: TGTGCCAGCAGTTTGAGGCAGCTTAATGAAAAACTGTTTTTT. Translated, it gives CASSLRQLNEKLFF.

The chain combines TRBV2 with TRBJ1-2; tentative D call: TRBD1 (5 bases). The CDR3 contains 12 residues. The V end was cut by 8 bases, the J end by 4 bases, with 11 bases between. CDR1 is SNHLY, CDR2 FYNNEI, per germline. CDR3 in amino acids: CASLDSRYGYTF. In nucleotides, the CDR3 is TGTGCCAGCCTCGACAGCCGCTATGGCTACACCTTC.

This clonotype appeared a few times. This chain uses TRBV2 with TRBJ2-3; D uncertain. The CDR3 consists of 13 residues. V lost 7 bases to trimming and J lost 1 base, with 9 bases between them. Germline V lookup: CDR1 SNHLY, CDR2 FYNNEI. The CDR3 DNA sequence: TGTGCCAGCATTTTCGACGGCACAGATACGCAGTATTTT. Its translation is CASIFDGTDTQYF.

This clonotype was counted between two and nine times. Here the CDR3 reads CSARGGQGRILGYTF. CDR3 bases: TGCAGTGCTAGAGGAGGACAGGGACGGATTCTTGGCTACACCTTC. This chain connects TRBV20-1 to TRBJ1-2; TRBD1 matches 8 bases. The CDR3 spans 15 residues. The V gene's germline CDR1 is DFQATT and CDR2 SNEGSKA (reference sequence). V gave up 1 base and J gave up 7 bases; unmatched junction bases: 11.

The chain links TRBV29-1 to TRBJ2-3; 13 bases line up with TRBD2. The germline gives CDR1 SQVTM, CDR2 ANQGSEA. The CDR3 sequence is 14 residues long. The V and J ends lost 6 bases and 2 bases, in that order; junction bases with no gene match: 2. The CDR3 DNA sequence: TGCAGCGTGGGACTAGCGGGGTTCACAGATACGCAGTATTTT. This gives the protein CSVGLAGFTDTQYF.

This clonotype appeared many times. This chain links TRBV20-1 with TRBJ2-5, with TRBD1 as a possible D gene (5 bases). The germline CDR1 and CDR2 sequences are DFQATT and SNEGSKA (reference sequence). The V gene lost 4 bases and the J gene lost 2 bases, with 8 bases spanning the gap. The CDR3 totals 12 residues. CDR3 in DNA: TGCAGTGCTACAAGGGGACAAGAGACCCAGTACTTC. Protein product: CSATRGQETQYF.

The DNA of the CDR3 is TGCGCCAGCAGCCAAGTGCGCATAAACTCTGGAAACACCATATATTTT. Translation gives CASSQVRINSGNTIYF. The chain recombines TRBV4-1 with TRBJ1-3; no clear D gene. Looked up from germline, CDR1 is MGHRA and CDR2 is YSYEKL. The CDR3 runs 16 residues. With 1 base removed from V and 0 bases from J, the gap between germline ends came to 10 bases.

The chain recombines TRBV7-6 with TRBJ2-1; D might be TRBD1 or TRBD2, each matching 5 bases. CDR3 size: 14 residues. CDR1 and CDR2 from the germline V gene are SGHVS and FNYEAQ. The V and J ends lost 5 bases and 8 bases respectively, with 16 bases between them. DNA for the CDR3: TGTGCCAGCAGCGTAGGCCCACTAGGGGATGAGCAGTTCTTC. It translates to CASSVGPLGDEQFF.